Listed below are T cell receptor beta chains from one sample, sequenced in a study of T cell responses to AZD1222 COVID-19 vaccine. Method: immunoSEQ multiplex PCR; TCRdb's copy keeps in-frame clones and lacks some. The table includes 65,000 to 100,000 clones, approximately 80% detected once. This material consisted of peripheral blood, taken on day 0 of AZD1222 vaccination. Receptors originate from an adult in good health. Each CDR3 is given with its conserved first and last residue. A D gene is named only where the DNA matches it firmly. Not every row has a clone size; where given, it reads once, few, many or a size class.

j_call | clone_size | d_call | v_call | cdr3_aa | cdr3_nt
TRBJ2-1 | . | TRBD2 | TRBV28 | CASKEAGGYNEQFF | TGTGCCAGCAAAGAAGCGGGGGGGTACAATGAGCAGTTCTTC
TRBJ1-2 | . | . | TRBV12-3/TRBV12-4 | CASGVGNYGYTF | TGTGCCAGCGGTGTAGGTAACTATGGCTACACCTTC
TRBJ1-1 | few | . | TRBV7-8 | CASSLTPRGRGSEAFF | TGTGCCAGCAGCTTAACCCCCCGGGGACGGGGCTCTGAAGCTTTCTTT
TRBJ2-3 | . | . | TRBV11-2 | CASSVKIRPTDTQYF | TGTGCCAGCAGCGTGAAAATCCGCCCCACAGATACGCAGTATTTT
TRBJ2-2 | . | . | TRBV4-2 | CASSQEAGTLNTGELFF | TGTGCCAGCAGCCAAGAGGCCGGGACTTTGAACACCGGGGAGCTGTTTTTT
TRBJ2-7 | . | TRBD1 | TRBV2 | CASSESRGQHEQYF | TGTGCCAGCAGTGAATCCCGGGGACAGCACGAGCAGTACTTC
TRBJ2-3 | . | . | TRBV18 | CASSPPGTEGTDTQYF | TGTGCCAGCTCACCACCGGGGACTGAGGGCACAGATACGCAGTATTTT
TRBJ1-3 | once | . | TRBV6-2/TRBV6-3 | CASSDPQFLRINTIYF | TGTGCCAGCAGTGACCCCCAATTCCTCCGCATCAACACCATATATTTT
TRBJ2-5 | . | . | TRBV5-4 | CASSPGWGFKETQYF | TGTGCCAGCAGCCCCGGATGGGGTTTCAAAGAGACCCAGTACTTC
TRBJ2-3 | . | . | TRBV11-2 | CASSRTGLGTDTQYF | TGTGCCAGCAGCCGAACAGGGTTAGGAACAGATACGCAGTATTTT
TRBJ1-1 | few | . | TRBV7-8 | CASSHRGRGPTEAFF | TGTGCCAGCAGCCACCGAGGGCGGGGGCCCACTGAAGCTTTCTTT
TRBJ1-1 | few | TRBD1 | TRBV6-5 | CASSYHRQGANTEAFF | TGTGCCAGCAGTTATCATCGACAGGGGGCGAACACTGAAGCTTTCTTT
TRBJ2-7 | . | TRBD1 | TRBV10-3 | CAISESPHRGHYEQYF | TGTGCCATCAGTGAGTCGCCCCACAGGGGGCACTACGAGCAGTACTTC
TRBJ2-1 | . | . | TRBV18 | CASSPEGVSHEQFF | TGTGCCAGCTCACCCGAGGGGGTCAGCCATGAGCAGTTCTTC
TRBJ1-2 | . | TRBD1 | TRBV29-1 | CSVFVDRGRDGYTF | TGCAGCGTTTTTGTGGACAGGGGGCGCGATGGCTACACCTTC
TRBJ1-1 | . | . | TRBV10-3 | CAISDQSNTEAFF | TGTGCCATCAGTGACCAATCTAACACTGAAGCTTTCTTT
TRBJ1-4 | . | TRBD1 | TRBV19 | CASRKGGFALGPREKLFF | TGTGCCAGTAGGAAAGGGGGCTTTGCATTGGGGCCAAGAGAAAAACTGTTTTTT
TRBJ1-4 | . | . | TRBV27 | CASSDSQKLFF | TGTGCCAGCAGTGACAGCCAAAAACTGTTTTTT
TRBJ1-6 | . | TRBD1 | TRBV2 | CASSGGGLLNSPLHF | TGTGCCAGCAGTGGAGGGGGCCTGCTTAATTCACCCCTCCACTTT
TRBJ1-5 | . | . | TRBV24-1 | CATSDLSSNQPQHF | TGTGCCACCAGTGATTTAAGTAGCAATCAGCCCCAGCATTTT
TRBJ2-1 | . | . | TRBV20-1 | CSASSGQGTYNEQFF | TGCAGTGCTAGTTCTGGCCAGGGGACATACAATGAGCAGTTCTTC
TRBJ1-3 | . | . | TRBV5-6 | CASSRGQSSGNTIYF | TGTGCCAGCAGTCGCGGACAGAGCTCTGGAAACACCATATATTTT
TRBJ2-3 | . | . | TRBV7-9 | CASSLGQTTDTQYF | TGTGCCAGCAGCTTAGGCCAGACCACAGATACGCAGTATTTT
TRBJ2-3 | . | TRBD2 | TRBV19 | CASSKRTSGSTDTQYF | TGTGCCAGTAGTAAAAGGACTAGCGGGAGCACAGATACGCAGTATTTT
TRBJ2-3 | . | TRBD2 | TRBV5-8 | CASSLSYAGGDTQYF | TGTGCCAGCAGCTTAAGTTACGCGGGGGGAGATACGCAGTATTTT
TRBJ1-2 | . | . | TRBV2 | CASTLEVGYTF | TGTGCCAGCACTTTGGAGGTTGGCTACACCTTC
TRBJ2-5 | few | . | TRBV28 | CASGADVKETQYF | TGTGCCAGCGGGGCGGACGTGAAAGAGACCCAGTACTTC
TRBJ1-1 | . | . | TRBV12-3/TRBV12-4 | CASRPRRGTEAFF | TGTGCCAGCAGACCTAGGAGGGGGACTGAAGCTTTCTTT
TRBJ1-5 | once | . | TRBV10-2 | CASRASGTNQPQHF | TGCGCCAGCAGGGCTTCGGGAACGAATCAGCCCCAGCATTTT
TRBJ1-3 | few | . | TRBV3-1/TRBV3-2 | CASSQDSGSGNTIYF | TGTGCCAGCAGCCAAGATTCCGGGTCTGGAAACACCATATATTTT
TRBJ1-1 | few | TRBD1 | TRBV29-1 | CSVKTGAGNTEAFF | TGCAGCGTTAAAACAGGGGCGGGGAACACTGAAGCTTTCTTT
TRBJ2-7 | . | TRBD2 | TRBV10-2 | CASSVPSGRYEQYF | TGCGCCAGCAGTGTACCTAGCGGGAGATACGAGCAGTACTTC
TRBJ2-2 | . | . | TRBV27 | CASSLRGSNTGELFF | TGTGCCAGCAGTTTACGGGGGTCGAACACCGGGGAGCTGTTTTTT
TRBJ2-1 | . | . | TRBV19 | CASSGSGAPYNEQFF | TGTGCCAGTAGTGGTAGCGGAGCCCCCTACAATGAGCAGTTCTTC
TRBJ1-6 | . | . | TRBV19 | CASSMEQAPWSPLHF | TGTGCCAGTAGTATGGAACAGGCCCCATGGTCACCCCTCCACTTT
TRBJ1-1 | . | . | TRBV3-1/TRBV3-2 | CASSPQGNTEAFF | TGTGCCAGCAGCCCACAGGGGAACACTGAAGCTTTCTTT
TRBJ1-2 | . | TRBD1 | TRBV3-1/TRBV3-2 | CASSQSSTGNHF | TGTGCCAGCAGTCAATCCTCGACAGGGAACCACTTC
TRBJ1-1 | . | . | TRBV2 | CASGGQSNTEAFF | TGTGCCAGCGGCGGACAGTCCAACACTGAAGCTTTCTTT
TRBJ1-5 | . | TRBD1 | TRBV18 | CASSRRQGANNQPQHF | TGTGCCAGCTCTCGTAGACAGGGGGCTAACAATCAGCCCCAGCATTTT
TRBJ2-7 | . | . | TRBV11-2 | CASSLGGVPYF | TGTGCCAGCAGCTTAGGAGGGGTTCCGTACTTC
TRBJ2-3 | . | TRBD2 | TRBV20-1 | CSASSGTSPDTQYF | TGCAGTGCCAGTAGCGGGACCAGCCCCGATACGCAGTATTTT
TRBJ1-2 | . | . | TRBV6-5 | CASPYIGGTAAGYTF | TGTGCCAGCCCATATATAGGTGGGACGGCTGCTGGCTACACCTTC
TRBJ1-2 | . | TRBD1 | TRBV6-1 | CASSEAVPGQGGGYTF | TGTGCCAGCAGTGAAGCTGTACCAGGACAGGGGGGCGGCTACACCTTC
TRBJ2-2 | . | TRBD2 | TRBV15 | CATSRDLGGVRELFF | TGTGCCACCAGCAGAGATTTGGGAGGGGTGCGGGAGCTGTTTTTT
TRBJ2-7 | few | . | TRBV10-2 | CASSDPRLPYEQYF | TGCGCCAGCAGTGACCCCAGGTTACCCTACGAGCAGTACTTC
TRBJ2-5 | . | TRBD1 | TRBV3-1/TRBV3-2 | CASSLAGTVGETQYF | TGTGCCAGCAGTCTGGCCGGGACAGTGGGCGAGACCCAGTACTTC
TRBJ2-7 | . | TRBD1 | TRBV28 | CASSSSGTGGTHEQYF | TGTGCCAGCAGTTCCAGCGGGACAGGGGGTACACACGAGCAGTACTTC
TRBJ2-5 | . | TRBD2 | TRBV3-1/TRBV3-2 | CASKGTSGGETQYF | TGTGCCAGCAAAGGGACTAGCGGGGGGGAGACCCAGTACTTC
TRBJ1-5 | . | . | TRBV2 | CASSAYGQPQHF | TGTGCCAGCAGTGCGTACGGACAGCCCCAGCATTTT
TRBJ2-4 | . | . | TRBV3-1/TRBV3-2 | CASSLQDGTKNIQYF | TGTGCCAGCAGCCTTCAGGACGGTACCAAAAACATTCAGTACTTC
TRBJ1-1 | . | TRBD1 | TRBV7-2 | CASGGQLNTEAFF | TGTGCCAGCGGGGGACAGTTGAACACTGAAGCTTTCTTT
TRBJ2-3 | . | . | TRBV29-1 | CSVEDGDTQYF | TGCAGCGTTGAAGACGGAGATACGCAGTATTTT
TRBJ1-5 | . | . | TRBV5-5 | CASSFSRGSQPQHF | TGTGCCAGCAGCTTTTCAAGGGGGAGTCAGCCCCAGCATTTT